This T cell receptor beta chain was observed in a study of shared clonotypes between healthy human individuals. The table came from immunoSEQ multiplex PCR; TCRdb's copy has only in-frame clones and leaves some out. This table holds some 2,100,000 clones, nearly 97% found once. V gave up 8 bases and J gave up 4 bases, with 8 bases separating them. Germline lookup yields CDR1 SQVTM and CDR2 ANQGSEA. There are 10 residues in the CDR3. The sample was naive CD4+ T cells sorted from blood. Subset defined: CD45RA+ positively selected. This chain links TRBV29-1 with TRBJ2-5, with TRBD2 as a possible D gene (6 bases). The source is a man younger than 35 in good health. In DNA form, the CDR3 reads TGCAGCTCAGCGGGAGAGACCCAGTACTTC. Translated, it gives CSSAGETQYF.